This TCR beta chain was sequenced during a study of T cell responses to AZD1222 COVID-19 vaccine. General study points: Across the whole spike, CD4 TCRs peaked at regions 160-218 and 743-854. The breadth and depth of Spike-specific TCRs increased once two AZD1222 doses had been given. Samples come after the peak T cell response, not at day 14.

CDR1 is SNHLY, CDR2 FYNNEI, per germline. V lost 7 bases and J lost 4, with 20 bases in between. CDR3 length equals 16 residues. TCRdb's table, derived via immunoSEQ multiplex PCR, lists solely in-frame clones and lacks some. The data contain fewer than 120,000 clones, roughly 90% of them singletons. This clone was picked up one time. Its antigen is as yet unknown. The clonotype originates from an adult who received the AZD1222 COVID-19 vaccine. V usage is TRBV2 and J usage is TRBJ1-5; a possible D gene is TRBD1 (6 bases). The input for sequencing was peripheral blood, taken 28 days after the second AZD1222 dose. The CDR3 loop is CASTRLGGQSNQPQHF. In DNA, the CDR3 is TGTGCCAGCACTCGACTAGGGGGGCAGTCGAATCAGCCCCAGCATTTT. Full variable domain (missing parts from reference TRBV2 and TRBJ1-5): EPEVTQTPSHQVTQMGQEVILRCVPISNHLYFYWYRQILGQKVEFLVSFYNNEISEKSEIFDDQFSVERPDGSNFTLKIRSTKLEDSAMYFCASTRLGGQSNQPQHFGDGTRLSIL.